This T cell receptor (beta chain) was identified in a study of T cell responses to AZD1222 COVID-19 vaccine. The study's findings and limits: Mostly white British, mostly female donors; authors suggested clonal diversity may be underestimated. It was only a handful of AZD1222 recipients who were seropositive at baseline. Spike-specific TCR breadth and depth grew following two AZD1222 doses.

Some clones are missing from TCRdb's copy, which holds only in-frame ones; the method was immunoSEQ multiplex PCR. Here the sample spans fewer than 200,000 clones, about 91% being singletons. A word on this clone: What it recognizes is unknown.

CDR3 size: 15 residues. Per the germline V gene, CDR1 is SGDLS and CDR2 is YYNGEE. V dropped 3 bases and J dropped 5 bases, with 15 bases sitting between them. The clonotype was recovered from an adult in good health. The chain links TRBV9 to TRBJ1-5, with a tentative D call TRBD1 (6 bases). Sequences were derived from peripheral blood, sampled on day 0 of MenACWY control vaccination. CDR3 in DNA: TGTGCCAGCAGCGCGGGGGGCCCCGGTGATCAGCCCCAGCATTTT. Amino acid sequence: CASSAGGPGDQPQHF.